This entry lists 5 T cell receptor beta chains sequenced from one sample in a study of post-analysis software for immune sequencing data. Whole-study results and caveats: Patients had higher frequencies than controls of five or six TRBV segments, including TRBV5-6, TRBV5-1 and TRBV20-1.

For these TCRs, the target antigens are not known. Every TCR beta cDNA library bore unique molecular identifiers. Using its own MiXCR run on the PCR reads, TCRdb lists one record per CDR3 protein. Of about 810,000 distinct CDR3 sequences listed, about 50% are singletons. Sequencing input: blood. The receptors come from a girl aged 5-17 years with multiple sclerosis.

V is TRBV10-3 and J is TRBJ1-2; 10 bases fit TRBD1. The CDR3 is made up of 18 amino acids. Per germline, CDR1 ENHRY and CDR2 SYGVKD. Unmatched junction bases numbered 15, after V lost 3 bases and J lost 5 bases. This CDR3 reads CAISESAGTGADGYGYTF. Written as DNA, the CDR3 is TGTGCCATCAGTGAAAGTGCCGGGACAGGGGCCGATGGGTATGGCTACACCTTC.

The chain links TRBV5-1 to TRBJ2-1; TRBD2 matches 10 bases. There are 14 residues in the CDR3. V shed 4 bases and J 9 bases; nucleotides not matched to a gene: 7. Germline values: CDR1 SGHRS, CDR2 YFSETQ. CDR3 region: CASSQLAGMGEQFF. The CDR3, as DNA: TGCGCCAGCAGCCAACTAGCGGGGATGGGTGAGCAGTTCTTC.

Only a few counts were recorded for this clonotype. The chain carries TRBV20-1 and TRBJ2-7; TRBD1 agrees at 7 bases. From germline, CDR1 is DFQATT and CDR2 SNEGSKA (reference sequence). V shed 6 bases and J 2 bases; nucleotides not matched to a gene: 10. The CDR3 has 14 residues. CDR3 DNA sequence: TGCAGTGCAAAACAGGGGACGGAGGCCTACGAGCAGTACTTC. It encodes CSAKQGTEAYEQYF.

This clonotype was counted a single time. The chain recombines TRBV5-6 with TRBJ2-7; 7 nucleotides line up with TRBD1. This CDR3 comprises 14 residues. Germline CDR1 SGHDT, CDR2 YYEEEE. The junction had 7 bases not matched to a gene; V was cut back by 4 bases and J by 3 bases. The CDR3 region has the DNA TGTGCCAGCAGCCCACTCGACAGGGTCTACGAGCAGTACTTC. This translates into CASSPLDRVYEQYF.

The V and J genes are TRBV6-5 and TRBJ1-5; tentative D call: TRBD1 (5 bases). The CDR3 consists of 19 residues. Trimming removed 0 bases at V and 7 bases at J, with 25 bases between. Germline-derived CDR1 and CDR2 are MNHEY and SVGAGI. The CDR3 coding sequence is TGTGCCAGCAGTTACTCGAGGCCAGGGCAGGCCCCTACGGGGCAGCCCCAGCATTTT. Amino acids: CASSYSRPGQAPTGQPQHF.